Listed below are T cell receptor beta chains from one sample, sequenced in a study of T cells in tumors after PD-1 blockade. Sequencing was performed with immunoSEQ multiplex PCR; in TCRdb, only in-frame clones are kept and a portion is missing. In the table there are some 15,000 clones, 82% of which are singletons. Sequencing was performed on PBMCs, taken after anti-PD-1 treatment. The receptors stem from a human donor with basal cell carcinoma. CDR3s include the opening cysteine and the closing phenylalanine or tryptophan. Fields, in order: J gene, CDR3 length, clone size, D gene, V gene, CDR3 DNA, CDR3 protein. The D gene is left open where the match is weak. The size of a clone is reported for some rows only, either as once, few or many, or as a class for expanded clones.

TRBJ2-3,14,.,.,TRBV14,TGTGCCAGCAGCCAATTTGGGAGCACAGATACGCAGTATTTT,CASSQFGSTDTQYF
TRBJ2-5,13,.,.,TRBV21-1,TGTGCCAGCTGGGTAGCGGGGTGGAAGACCCAGTACTTC,CASWVAGWKTQYF
TRBJ2-1,15,.,TRBD2,TRBV7-7,TGTGCTAGCAGCTTAGGAGCGGGAGAGAGAGGGGAGCAGTTCTTC,CASSLGAGERGEQFF
TRBJ2-7,15,.,.,TRBV15,TGTGCCACCAGCAGAGATTTGGGGGTGAACTACGAGCAGTACTTC,CATSRDLGVNYEQYF
TRBJ2-1,16,.,TRBD2,TRBV5-4,TGTGCCAGCAGCTCGGGACTAGCGGGATTTGGGGATGAGCAGTTCTTC,CASSSGLAGFGDEQFF
TRBJ1-1,13,.,.,TRBV30,TGTGCCTGGACCCGGGGGCGGATAACTGAAGCTTTCTTT,CAWTRGRITEAFF
TRBJ2-4,17,.,.,TRBV9,TGTGCCAGCAGCTCTGGGTGGGGTACGTCGGCCAAAAACATTCAGTACTTC,CASSSGWGTSAKNIQYF
TRBJ1-1,15,.,TRBD1,TRBV20-1,TGCAGTGCTCGTGGACAGGTCACCGGGAACACTGAAGCTTTCTTT,CSARGQVTGNTEAFF
TRBJ1-3,15,.,.,TRBV19,TGTGCCAGTAGTATGGACCGAATCTCTGGAAACACCATATATTTT,CASSMDRISGNTIYF
TRBJ1-2,15,.,.,TRBV7-2,TGTGCCAGCAGCCTTTCGTACAGGGCCACCTATGGCTACACCTTC,CASSLSYRATYGYTF
TRBJ1-1,13,.,.,TRBV28,TGTGCCAGCAGCACCTTGAGGGTGGGGGTAGCTTTCTTT,CASSTLRVGVAFF
TRBJ2-2,16,.,TRBD2,TRBV23-1,TGCGCCAGCAGTCAAGCGGGACTAGCGGGAGACCGGGGAGCTGTTTTT,CASSQAGLAGDRGAVF
TRBJ2-7,12,once,.,TRBV28,TGTGCCAGCAGCACAGCGGTGGTAGAGCAGTACTTC,CASSTAVVEQYF
TRBJ2-7,16,.,TRBD2,TRBV27,TGTGCCAGCAGGCGACTAGCGGGGACGAGCTCCTACGAGCAGTACTTC,CASRRLAGTSSYEQYF
TRBJ2-2,15,.,TRBD1,TRBV29-1,TGCAGCGGAGTATTGGGACAGTCGAACACCGGGGAGCTGTTTTTT,CSGVLGQSNTGELFF
TRBJ2-3,14,.,.,TRBV19,TGTGCCAGTAGTCTAGAGTCGGACTCCCGGGCGCAGTATTTT,CASSLESDSRAQYF
TRBJ2-3,15,.,TRBD2,TRBV27,TGTGCCAGCAGCAGACTAGCGGGGTACACAGATACGCAGTATTTT,CASSRLAGYTDTQYF
TRBJ1-2,14,.,.,TRBV2,TGTGCCAGCAGTGAGGTCGACGGTCCATATGGCTACACCTTC,CASSEVDGPYGYTF
TRBJ1-2,17,.,.,TRBV4-1,TGCGCCAGCAGCCAACCAACTGCACGGGGGGCAAGGTCTGGCTACACCTTC,CASSQPTARGARSGYTF
TRBJ2-7,15,.,TRBD1,TRBV28,TGTGCCAGCAGTTCCGCAGGGGGCGCGTCCTACGAGCAGTACTTC,CASSSAGGASYEQYF
TRBJ2-2,14,.,.,TRBV2,TGTGCCAGCAGCCTCGACAGTAAAGCCGGGGAGCTGTTTTTT,CASSLDSKAGELFF
TRBJ1-5,15,.,.,TRBV6-5,TGTGCCACCTGGCAGGGGAGGGCTAGCAATCAGCCCCAGCATTTT,CATWQGRASNQPQHF
TRBJ1-1,13,.,TRBD1,TRBV10-2,TGCGCCAGCAGTGAAGGCAGGGGGGGTGAAGCTTTCTTT,CASSEGRGGEAFF
TRBJ2-7,15,.,TRBD1,TRBV24-1,TGTGCCACCAGTGATCCCGGGACAGGGGGCCTCGAGCAGTACTTC,CATSDPGTGGLEQYF
TRBJ2-6,15,.,TRBD1,TRBV24-1,TGTGCCACCAGTGATTCTCAGGGGGCGGCCAGCGTCCTGACTTTC,CATSDSQGAASVLTF
TRBJ2-5,12,.,.,TRBV18,TGTGCCAGCTCACCCCGGGAAGAGACCCAGTACTTC,CASSPREETQYF
TRBJ1-2,13,.,TRBD1,TRBV30,TGTGCCTGGAAAACAGGGGGCGATAATGGCTACACCTTC,CAWKTGGDNGYTF
TRBJ2-7,15,once,.,TRBV27,TGTGCCAGCAGCCAGGACCGGGACTCGTGGGACGAGCAGTACTTC,CASSQDRDSWDEQYF
TRBJ1-2,16,.,.,TRBV19,TGTGCCAGTAGTACAATCACGACACCCGAGGGCTATGGCTACACCTTC,CASSTITTPEGYGYTF
TRBJ2-7,15,.,.,TRBV5-3,TGTGCCAGAAGCTCAAACAGGGGAGGCAGGGACGAGCAGTACTTC,CARSSNRGGRDEQYF
TRBJ2-1,14,once,.,TRBV7-9,TGTGCCAGCAGCTTAGCGGCGGCCATCAATGAGCAGTTCTTC,CASSLAAAINEQFF
TRBJ1-3,16,few,.,TRBV6-6,TGTGCCAGCAGCCTACGGGGGGGCGCTTCTGGAAACACCATATATTTT,CASSLRGGASGNTIYF
TRBJ1-3,15,few,TRBD1,TRBV4-2,TGTGCCAGCAGCGGGGACAGGGGGCCTGGAAACACCATATATTTT,CASSGDRGPGNTIYF
TRBJ2-5,15,once,TRBD1,TRBV7-9,TGTGCCAGCAGCTTAGCAGGGGGCTCTAAAGAGACCCAGTACTTC,CASSLAGGSKETQYF
TRBJ2-1,16,few,TRBD2,TRBV3-1/TRBV3-2,TGTGCCAGCAGCCAAGATCGTCTAGCGGGGAACAATGAGCAGTTCTTC,CASSQDRLAGNNEQFF
TRBJ1-5,12,.,.,TRBV12-3/TRBV12-4,TGTGCCAGCAGTCCCCTTGCATGGCCCCAGCATTTT,CASSPLAWPQHF
TRBJ2-6,17,.,.,TRBV10-2,TGCGCCAGCAGTCCCGGGACTGATAACTCTGGGGCCAACGTCCTGACTTTC,CASSPGTDNSGANVLTF
TRBJ1-5,14,few,.,TRBV28,TGTGCCAGCAGTTTAATGCAGGTCAATCAGCCCCAGCATTTT,CASSLMQVNQPQHF
TRBJ1-6,14,.,.,TRBV28,TGTGCCAGCAGTTTACTGGAGGATAATTCACCCCTCCACTTT,CASSLLEDNSPLHF
TRBJ2-5,16,.,TRBD2,TRBV11-3,TGTGCCAGCAGCACCGGGACTAGCGGGCCCCTGGAGACCCAGTACTTC,CASSTGTSGPLETQYF
TRBJ2-1,16,.,TRBD2,TRBV19,TGTGCCAGTAGTATGAGGAGGCTAGCGGGGGGGCATGAGCAGTTCTTC,CASSMRRLAGGHEQFF
TRBJ2-1,16,.,TRBD2,TRBV15,TGTGCCACCAGCGCTGGACTAGCGGGAGCAATCGATGAGCAGTTCTTC,CATSAGLAGAIDEQFF
TRBJ1-1,15,.,.,TRBV19,TGTGCCAGTAGAACCCCCACAGGGTTTAACACTGAAGCTTTCTTT,CASRTPTGFNTEAFF
TRBJ2-1,14,.,TRBD1,TRBV6-2/TRBV6-3,TGTGCCAGCAGTTTTGACAGGGCTTACAATGAGCAGTTCTTC,CASSFDRAYNEQFF
TRBJ1-1,12,few,.,TRBV30,TGTGCCTTAATACCCACGAACACTGAAGCTTTCTTT,CALIPTNTEAFF
TRBJ1-1,11,.,.,TRBV28,TGTGCCAGCAGGGGTCCGACTGAAGCTTTCTTT,CASRGPTEAFF
TRBJ2-1,15,.,.,TRBV6-5,TGTGCCAGCAGTTACTCCCGCCTGGGGAACAATGAGCAGTTCTTC,CASSYSRLGNNEQFF
TRBJ1-2,17,.,.,TRBV11-3,TGTGCCAGCAGCCCCCCCGATCAGAGAGCTCGTATCTATGGCTACACCTTC,CASSPPDQRARIYGYTF
TRBJ2-5,14,.,.,TRBV27,TGTGCCAGCAGTTTAAGAGGGGGAGAAGAGACCCAGTACTTC,CASSLRGGEETQYF
TRBJ1-2,13,few,.,TRBV11-1,TGTGCCAGCAGCCCGTGGGGGGACTATGGCTACACCTTC,CASSPWGDYGYTF
TRBJ1-5,14,few,.,TRBV7-8,TGTGCCAGCAGCTTAGTCAACTCGGGTCAGCCCCAGCATTTT,CASSLVNSGQPQHF
TRBJ1-1,14,.,.,TRBV18,TGTGCCAGCTCACCACAGTCAGGGGACACTGAAGCTTTCTTT,CASSPQSGDTEAFF
TRBJ1-4,13,.,.,TRBV12-3/TRBV12-4,TGTGCCAGCAGAGGGGCGACTAATGAAAAACTGTTTTTT,CASRGATNEKLFF
TRBJ2-6,17,.,TRBD2,TRBV7-9,TGTGCCAGCAGCAGAGGGCGGGAGGGTGCGGGGGCCAACGTCCTGACTTTC,CASSRGREGAGANVLTF
TRBJ1-5,13,.,.,TRBV23-1,TGCGCCAGCAGTCAATCGTCCAATCAGCCCCAGCATTTT,CASSQSSNQPQHF
TRBJ1-6,12,.,.,TRBV4-1,TGCGCCAGCAGCCAGGCTAATTCACCCCTCCACTTT,CASSQANSPLHF
TRBJ2-2,16,few,TRBD1,TRBV18,TGTGCCAGCTCAACGCTACGGACAGGGGTAGGCGGGGAGCTGTTTTTT,CASSTLRTGVGGELFF
TRBJ2-2,15,once,.,TRBV3-1/TRBV3-2,TGTGCCAGCAGCCAACGGAGCCTGGGGACCGGGGAGCTGTTTTTT,CASSQRSLGTGELFF